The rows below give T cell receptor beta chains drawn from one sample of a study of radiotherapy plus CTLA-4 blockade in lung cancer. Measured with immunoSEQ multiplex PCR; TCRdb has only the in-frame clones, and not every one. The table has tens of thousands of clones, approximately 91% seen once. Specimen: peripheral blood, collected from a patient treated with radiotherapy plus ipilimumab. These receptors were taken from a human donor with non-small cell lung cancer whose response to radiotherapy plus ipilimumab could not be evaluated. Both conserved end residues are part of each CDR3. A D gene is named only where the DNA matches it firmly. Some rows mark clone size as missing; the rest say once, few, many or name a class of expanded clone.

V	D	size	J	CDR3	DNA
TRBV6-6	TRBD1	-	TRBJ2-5	CASSTTGAEGYF	TGTGCCAGCAGTACGACAGGGGCCGAGGGGTACTTC
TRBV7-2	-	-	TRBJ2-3	CASSLSRVSTDTQYF	TGTGCCAGCAGCTTGAGTCGGGTCAGCACAGATACGCAGTATTTT
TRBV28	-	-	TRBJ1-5	CASSLTIKPQHF	TGTGCCAGCAGTTTAACAATCAAGCCCCAGCATTTT
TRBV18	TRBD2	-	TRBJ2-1	CASSVRLAGASYNEQFF	TGTGCCAGCTCAGTCAGACTAGCGGGGGCTTCCTACAATGAGCAGTTCTTC
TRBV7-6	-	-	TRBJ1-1	CASSPGGGGRGTEAFF	TGTGCCAGCAGCCCCGGGGGCGGGGGGCGAGGAACTGAAGCTTTCTTT
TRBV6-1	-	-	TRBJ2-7	CASSDYDGAYEQYF	TGTGCCAGCAGTGATTACGACGGAGCCTACGAGCAGTACTTC
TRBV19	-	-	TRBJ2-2	CASSPDTTGELFF	TGTGCCAGTAGTCCCGACACGACCGGGGAGCTGTTTTTT
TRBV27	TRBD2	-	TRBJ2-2	CASWGAGGTGELFF	TGTGCCAGCTGGGGAGCGGGAGGGACCGGGGAGCTGTTTTTT
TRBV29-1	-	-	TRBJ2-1	CSVGLSYNEQFF	TGCAGCGTTGGGCTGTCCTACAATGAGCAGTTCTTC
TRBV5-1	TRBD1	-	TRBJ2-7	CASSGDSYEQYF	TGCGCCAGCAGCGGGGACAGTTACGAGCAGTACTTC
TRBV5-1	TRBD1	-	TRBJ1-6	CASSLEGQARGNSPLHF	TGCGCCAGCAGCTTGGAGGGACAGGCTCGGGGAAATTCACCCCTCCACTTT
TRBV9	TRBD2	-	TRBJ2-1	CASSVGSGTRRDNEQFF	TGTGCCAGCAGCGTAGGCTCCGGGACTAGAAGGGACAATGAGCAGTTCTTC
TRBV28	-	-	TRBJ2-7	CASSSNDRSYEQYF	TGTGCCAGCAGTTCCAACGACAGGTCCTACGAGCAGTACTTC
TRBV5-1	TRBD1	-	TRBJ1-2	CASSLEGQGGTFGGYTF	TGCGCCAGCAGCTTGGAAGGACAGGGGGGTACGTTTGGTGGCTACACCTTC
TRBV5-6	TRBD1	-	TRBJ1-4	CASSLGGRMATNEKLFF	TGTGCCAGCAGTCTAGGGGGCAGGATGGCAACTAATGAAAAACTGTTTTTT
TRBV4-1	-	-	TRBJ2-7	CASSQDPTAGTEQYF	TGCGCCAGCAGCCAAGATCCGACGGCGGGGACCGAGCAGTACTTC
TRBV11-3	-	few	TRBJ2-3	CASSVGTDTQYF	TGTGCCAGCAGCGTCGGGACAGATACGCAGTATTTT
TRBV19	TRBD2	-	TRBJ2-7	CASWGGNEQYF	TGTGCCAGTTGGGGAGGGAACGAGCAGTACTTC
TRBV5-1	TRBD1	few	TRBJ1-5	CASSLVSGGNQPQHF	TGCGCCAGCAGCTTGGTGTCAGGGGGAAATCAGCCCCAGCATTTT
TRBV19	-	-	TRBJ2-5	CASSIGGGPETQYF	TGTGCCAGTAGTATAGGAGGCGGGCCGGAGACCCAGTACTTC
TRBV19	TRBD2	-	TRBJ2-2	CASNILGTSGRTGELFF	TGTGCCAGTAACATTCTCGGGACTAGCGGGAGAACCGGGGAGCTGTTTTTT
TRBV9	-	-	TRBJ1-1	CASSRDSFGNTEAFF	TGTGCCAGCAGTAGAGACAGTTTTGGGAACACTGAAGCTTTCTTT
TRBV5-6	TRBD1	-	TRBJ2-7	CASSSRSDRRYEQYF	TGTGCCAGCAGCTCCAGGTCGGACAGGAGGTACGAGCAGTACTTC
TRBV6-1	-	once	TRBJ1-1	CASRPQGNTEAFF	TGTGCCAGCAGGCCACAGGGGAACACTGAAGCTTTCTTT
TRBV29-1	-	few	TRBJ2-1	CSVRDSHWDEQFF	TGCAGCGTCCGGGACTCGCATTGGGATGAGCAGTTCTTC
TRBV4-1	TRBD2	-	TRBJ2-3	CASSQLAGGTQYF	TGCGCCAGCAGCCAACTAGCGGGGGGGACGCAGTATTTT
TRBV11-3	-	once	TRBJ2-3	CASSLGDITDTQYF	TGTGCCAGCAGCTTAGGGGACATAACAGATACGCAGTATTTT
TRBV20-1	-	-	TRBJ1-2	CSGTEDYGYTF	TGCAGTGGGACAGAGGACTATGGCTACACCTTC
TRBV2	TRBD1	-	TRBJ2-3	CASRGGQGMRGTDTQYF	TGTGCCAGCAGGGGAGGACAGGGGATGAGGGGCACAGATACGCAGTATTTT
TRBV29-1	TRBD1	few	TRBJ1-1	CSVRGQGGGITEAFF	TGCAGCGTGAGGGGACAGGGTGGTGGTATCACTGAAGCTTTCTTT
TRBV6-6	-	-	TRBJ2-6	CASSSPGSGANVLTF	TGTGCCAGCAGTTCCCCAGGCTCTGGGGCCAACGTCCTGACTTTC
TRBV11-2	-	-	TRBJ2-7	CASSPGPTSEQYF	TGTGCCAGCAGCCCCGGTCCTACCTCCGAGCAGTACTTC
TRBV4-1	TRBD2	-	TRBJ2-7	CASSQDPSPGGNRLEQYF	TGCGCCAGCAGCCAAGATCCTTCACCGGGAGGAAATCGTCTCGAGCAGTACTTC
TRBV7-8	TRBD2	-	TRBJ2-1	CASSRAGTYNEQFF	TGTGCCAGCAGCAGAGCGGGAACCTACAATGAGCAGTTCTTC
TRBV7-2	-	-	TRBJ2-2	CASSLFGNRANTGELFF	TGTGCCAGCAGCTTATTTGGGAACAGGGCGAACACCGGGGAGCTGTTTTTT
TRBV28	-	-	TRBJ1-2	CASSLINYGYTF	TGTGCCAGCAGCCTTATTAACTATGGCTACACCTTC
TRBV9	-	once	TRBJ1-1	CASSVMEASTEAFF	TGTGCCAGCAGCGTAATGGAGGCTAGCACTGAAGCTTTCTTT
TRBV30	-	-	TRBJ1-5	CAWSGQLDQPQHF	TGTGCCTGGAGCGGACAGCTCGATCAGCCCCAGCATTTT
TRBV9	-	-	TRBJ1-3	CASSAGQSGNTIYF	TGTGCCAGCAGCGCCGGACAGTCTGGAAACACCATATATTTT
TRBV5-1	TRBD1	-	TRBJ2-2	CASSINRGDTGELFF	TGCGCCAGCAGCATAAACAGGGGGGACACCGGGGAGCTGTTTTTT
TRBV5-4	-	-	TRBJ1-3	CASSPDSLAGNTIYF	TGTGCCAGCAGCCCGGACAGCTTAGCTGGAAACACCATATATTTT
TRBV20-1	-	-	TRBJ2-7	CSAGAGYEQYF	TGCAGTGCTGGAGCGGGTTACGAGCAGTACTTC
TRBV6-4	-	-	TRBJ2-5	CASSEVRGPQETQYF	TGTGCCAGCAGTGAGGTCAGGGGCCCACAAGAGACCCAGTACTTC
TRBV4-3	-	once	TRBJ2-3	CASSQGNTDTQYF	TGCGCCAGCAGCCAGGGCAACACAGATACGCAGTATTTT
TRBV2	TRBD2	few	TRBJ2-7	CASRASGAYEQYF	TGTGCCAGCAGGGCTAGCGGAGCCTACGAGCAGTACTTC
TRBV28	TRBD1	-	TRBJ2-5	CASSIQGADAQYF	TGTGCCAGCAGCATACAGGGGGCCGATGCCCAGTACTTC
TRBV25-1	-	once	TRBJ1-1	CASSWDIHTPEAFF	TGTGCCAGCAGCTGGGACATTCACACACCTGAAGCTTTCTTT
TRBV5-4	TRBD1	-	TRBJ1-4	CASSLGPGQGSNEKLFF	TGTGCCAGCAGCTTGGGCCCGGGACAGGGAAGTAATGAAAAACTGTTTTTT